The 8 T cell receptor beta chains below come from one sample, sequenced in a study of Graves' ophthalmopathy and Graves' hyperthyroidism. RNA transcripts served as template for amplifying TCR beta CDR3 sequences. Second-round multiplex PCR came after a first-round RT-PCR that employed HTBI primers. MiXCR was run by TCRdb on the multiplex PCR reads, yielding one entry per CDR3 protein. The table includes 150,000 or so distinct CDR3 sequences, approximately 38% detected once. The material sequenced was peripheral blood. These receptors were obtained from a woman aged 35 to 49 with Graves' ophthalmopathy.

In its sample, this clonotype was seen many times. V gene TRBV28 combines with J gene TRBJ1-1; 10 bases are shared with TRBD1. CDR1 and CDR2 (germline): MDHEN, SYDVKM. The V segment lost 4 bases and the J segment 4 bases; nucleotides outside the gene matches: 12. There are 17 residues in the CDR3. The CDR3 DNA is TGTGCCAGCAGTTCCCTCACGCGGACAGGGGGGACCACTGAAGCTTTCTTT. Translation gives CASSSLTRTGGTTEAFF.

This clonotype was observed at least ten times. The chain's CDR3 is CASSSSGQVETQYF. As DNA, the CDR3 is TGTGCCAGCAGCTCCTCGGGACAGGTAGAGACCCAGTACTTC. This chain links TRBV7-2 with TRBJ2-5; 8 bases align to TRBD1. CDR1 is SGHTA and CDR2 is FQGNSA in the germline V gene. The CDR3 has 14 amino acids. The J segment lost 4 bases and the V segment lost 4 bases, leaving 5 bases of the junction unmatched.

The chain is built from TRBV2 and TRBJ1-1; TRBD1 might be the D (6 bases). CDR1 and CDR2 from the germline V gene are SNHLY and FYNNEI. This CDR3 comprises 14 residues. V lost 9 bases to trimming and J lost 0 bases, with 14 bases between them. CDR3 nucleotide sequence: TGTGCCAGTCAGCAGGGGATAGTGAACACTGAAGCTTTCTTT. Protein product: CASQQGIVNTEAFF.

This clonotype was observed many times. The rearrangement uses TRBV20-1 and TRBJ2-5; D unclear. The V gene lost 2 bases and the J gene lost 5 bases, with 18 bases spanning the gap. The germline gives CDR1 DFQATT, CDR2 SNEGSKA (reference sequence). CDR3 size: 15 residues. Here the CDR3 DNA reads TGCAGTGCTAGAAAACCGCTAGAGCGCGAGGAGACCCAGTACTTC. It yields the protein CSARKPLEREETQYF.

This clonotype was detected many times. The chain recombines TRBV3-1 with TRBJ1-1; D may be TRBD1 (6 bases). The germline V gene has CDR1 LGHDT and CDR2 YNNKEL (reference sequence). V gave up 2 bases and J gave up 1 base, with 11 bases separating them. This CDR3 spans 15 amino acids. CDR3 in DNA: TGTGCCAGCAGCCAAACAGGGTTGGAGAACACTGAAGCTTTCTTT. It yields the protein CASSQTGLENTEAFF.

This clonotype came up many times. V is TRBV6-1 and J is TRBJ2-5; TRBD2 might be the D (5 bases). The germline V gene has CDR1 MNHNS and CDR2 SASEGT. V was pared by 1 base and J by 5 bases, with 14 bases between. CDR3 length: 15 amino acids. CDR3 sequence (DNA): TGTGCCAGCAGTGAAGTGAGGGTGAAGCGGGAGACCCAGTACTTC. Translated, it gives CASSEVRVKRETQYF.

Ten or more counts support this clonotype. This may be a read error: a much more frequent sequence differs by one nucleotide. The gene calls are TRBV10-3 and TRBJ1-2; possibly TRBD1 for D (6 bases). The CDR3 runs to 12 residues. In germline, CDR1 is ENHRY, CDR2 SYGVKD. The CDR3 DNA is TGTGCCATCAGTGAACTCAGGGGTGGCTACATCTTC. Translated: CAISELRGGYIF.

The V gene is TRBV7-2, the J gene TRBJ1-2; D uncertain. The V end was cut by 0 bases, the J end by 7 bases, with 21 bases between. Germline V gene lookup returns CDR1 SGHTA and CDR2 FQGNSA. CDR3 length: 17 residues. The CDR3 is CASSLAPGGDGRVGYTF. In DNA, the CDR3 is TGTGCCAGCAGCTTAGCGCCCGGCGGGGATGGACGCGTTGGCTACACCTTC.